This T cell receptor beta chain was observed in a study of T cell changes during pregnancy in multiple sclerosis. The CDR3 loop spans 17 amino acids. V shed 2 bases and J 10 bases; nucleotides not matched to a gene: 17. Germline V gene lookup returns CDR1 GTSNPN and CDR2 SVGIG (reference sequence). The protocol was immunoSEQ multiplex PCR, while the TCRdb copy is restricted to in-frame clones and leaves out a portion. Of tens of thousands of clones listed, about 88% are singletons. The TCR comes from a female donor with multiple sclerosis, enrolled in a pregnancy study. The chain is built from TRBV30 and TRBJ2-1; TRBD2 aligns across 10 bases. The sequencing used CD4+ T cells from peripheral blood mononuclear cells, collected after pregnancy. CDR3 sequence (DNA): TGTGCCTGGAGTAGCTCTCCTTCCCTAGCGGGGGCCCGGGAGCAGTTCTTC. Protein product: CAWSSSPSLAGAREQFF.